Following are 32 T cell receptor beta chains from one sample sequenced in a study of cytomegalovirus exposure and HLA in healthy donors. The PCR contained 60 Vbeta and 13 Jbeta primers. The method was immunoSEQ multiplex PCR; TCRdb's version includes in-frame clones alone and lacks a portion of them. The data show tens of thousands of clones, 63% seen once. The specimen sequenced was PBMCs. The receptors stem from a woman aged 25-40 years in good health and CMV-seronegative.

This rearrangement joins TRBV30 to TRBJ1-3; no firm D call. Per the germline V gene, CDR1 is GTSNPN and CDR2 is SVGIG (reference sequence). Trimming removed 4 bases at V and 1 base at J, with 14 bases between. CDR3 length: 15 amino acids. The CDR3 DNA is TGTGCCTGGATTAAGCCCGAACAGTCTGGAAACACCATATATTTT. As protein: CAWIKPEQSGNTIYF. Complete variable domain (other parts from reference TRBV30 and TRBJ1-3): SQTIHQWPATLVQPVGSPLSLECTVEGTSNPNLYWYRQAAGRGLQLLFYSVGIGQISSEVPQNLSASRPQDRQFILSSKKLLLSDSGFYLCAWIKPEQSGNTIYFGEGSWLTVV.

The chain carries TRBV29-1 and TRBJ2-3, with 9 bases aligning to TRBD1. The trim removed 3 bases at V and 5 bases at J, leaving 15 bases unmatched. This CDR3 is built from 17 residues. The germline V gene encodes CDR1 SQVTM and CDR2 ANQGSEA. The DNA of the CDR3 is TGCAGCGTTGATGGCCCGGGGGGACAGGGCCTGGTAGATACGCAGTATTTT. Amino acid sequence: CSVDGPGGQGLVDTQYF.

This clone turned up a few times. The rearrangement links TRBV2 to TRBJ2-1; 10 bases match TRBD2. V dropped 7 bases and J dropped 5; count of bases not matched to a gene: 5. CDR3 size: 14 residues. Germline V gene lookup returns CDR1 SNHLY and CDR2 FYNNEI. CDR3 residues: CASIAGLANNEQFF. The CDR3 bases are TGTGCCAGCATAGCGGGACTAGCGAACAATGAGCAGTTCTTC.

This clone was detected a few times. The chain recombines TRBV11-2 with TRBJ2-5, with D tentatively TRBD1 (5 bases). Germline CDR1 and CDR2: SGHAT and FQNNGV. The ends were cut back, 5 bases at V and 2 bases at J, with 12 bases in the middle. CDR3 length: 14 amino acids. CDR3 nucleotide sequence: TGTGCCAGCAGCGGCACAGGCGTACAAGAGACCCAGTACTTC. Translating it yields CASSGTGVQETQYF.

This sequence joins TRBV9 and TRBJ1-2; D is perhaps TRBD1 (6 bases). The CDR3 runs 16 residues. Germline V gives CDR1 SGDLS, CDR2 YYNGEE. Trimming cost V 4 bases and J 0 bases, with 16 bases left between them. CDR3 coding DNA: TGTGCCAGCAGCCTCTTCGACAGGACCTCTAACTATGGCTACACCTTC. Residues: CASSLFDRTSNYGYTF.

This clone has a handful of counts. V and J are TRBV7-9 and TRBJ1-4; 8 bases map to TRBD1. Losses at the gene ends were 3 bases for V and 3 bases for J; bases not matched to a gene: 6. CDR1 SEHNR and CDR2 FQNEAQ come from the germline V gene (reference sequence). The CDR3 covers 16 residues. CDR3 DNA: TGTGCCAGCAGCTTCTATACAGGGGGACCTAATGAAAAACTGTTTTTT. Translating gives CASSFYTGGPNEKLFF.

There are a few counts of this clone. This chain uses TRBV28 with TRBJ2-7, with 11 bases fitting TRBD2. The germline CDR1 and CDR2 sequences are MDHEN and SYDVKM. The junction had 3 bases not matched to a gene; V was cut back by 4 bases and J by 1 base. There are 15 residues in the CDR3. CDR3 DNA: TGTGCCAGCAGTTCCCTAGCGGGAGGTTCCTACGAGCAGTACTTC. As protein: CASSSLAGGSYEQYF.

This sequence joins TRBV27 and TRBJ1-2; tentatively, D is TRBD1 (5 bases). CDR1 is MNHEY, CDR2 SMNVEV, per germline (reference sequence). V dropped 6 bases and J dropped 1 base, with 12 bases sitting between them. The CDR3 has 14 residues. The CDR3 DNA follows: TGTGCCAGCAGAGGTACAGGTATTAACTATGGCTACACCTTC. It yields the protein CASRGTGINYGYTF.

The chain joins TRBV4-2 to TRBJ2-7; 8 bases align to TRBD2. Germline V lookup: CDR1 LGHNA, CDR2 YNFKEQ. The CDR3 runs 18 residues. With V trimmed by 0 bases and J by 0 bases, 10 bases remained unmatched. The CDR3 DNA reads as TGTGCCAGCAGCCAAGATCTCCCTACTAGCGGCGTCTCCTACGAGCAGTACTTC. This translates into CASSQDLPTSGVSYEQYF.

In its sample, this clone was seen once. The chain has TRBV5-1 and TRBJ2-2, with D maybe TRBD2 (6 bases). The CDR3 loop spans 15 amino acids. Germline loops: CDR1 SGHRS, CDR2 YFSETQ. V lost 6 bases, J lost 1 base, and 13 bases lay in between. The CDR3 here is CASMVGTVNTGELFF. CDR3 bases: TGCGCCAGCATGGTCGGGACTGTGAACACCGGGGAGCTGTTTTTT. Based on the CDR3 plus reference TRBV5-1 and TRBJ2-2, the full variable domain is KAGVTQTPRYLIKTRGQQVTLSCSPISGHRSVSWYQQTPGQGLQFLFEYFSETQRNKGNFPGRFSGRQFSNSRSEMNVSTLELGDSALYLCASMVGTVNTGELFFGEGSRLTVL.

This clone has ten or more counts. The rearrangement links TRBV5-1 to TRBJ2-1, with 11 bases matching TRBD2. Germline CDR1 is SGHRS and CDR2 is YFSETQ. This CDR3 contains 16 residues. After removal of 4 bases from V and 4 bases from J, the junction contained 7 bases not matched to a gene. The CDR3 DNA is TGCGCCAGCAGCCCTGACACTAGCGGGGGTTACAATGAGCAGTTCTTC. Amino acids: CASSPDTSGGYNEQFF.

The V gene is TRBV7-9, the J gene TRBJ2-1, with D tentatively TRBD2 (7 bases). This CDR3 has 15 amino acids. Trimming pared 5 bases from V and 0 bases from J, leaving 11 bases between. Germline V gene sequence: CDR1 SEHNR, CDR2 FQNEAQ (reference sequence). This CDR3 reads CASSRRGPSYNEQFF. The CDR3 nucleotides read TGTGCCAGCAGCCGGCGGGGGCCCTCCTACAATGAGCAGTTCTTC.

This clone was recorded once. J is TRBJ2-2 and V is TRBV28; 8 bases match TRBD2. J was trimmed by 7 bases and V by 1 base; bases with no gene match: 8. Germline V gene sequence: CDR1 MDHEN, CDR2 SYDVKM. The CDR3 runs 16 residues. As DNA, the CDR3 is TGTGCCAGCAGTTTATCCAGCGGGAGTGGGTTCGGGGAGCTGTTTTTT. This gives the protein CASSLSSGSGFGELFF.

This clone is a singleton in its sample. The CDR3 DNA sequence: TGTGCCAGCAGCTTATCGGTAGCGGGAGGGCCCTGGGAGCTGTTTTTT. It encodes CASSLSVAGGPWELFF. The chain uses TRBV7-3 and TRBJ2-2; 11 bases agree with TRBD2. Losses at the gene ends were 2 bases for V and 9 bases for J; bases not matched to a gene: 8. Germline-derived CDR1 and CDR2 are SGHTA and FQGTGA. The CDR3 totals 16 residues.

The V gene is TRBV27, the J gene TRBJ1-2; the D is unclear. Trimming took 5 bases from V and 1 from J, leaving 5 bases between them. The CDR3 totals 12 residues. The germline gives CDR1 MNHEY, CDR2 SMNVEV (reference sequence). CDR3 region: CASSPNNYGYTF. CDR3 DNA sequence: TGTGCCAGCAGTCCAAATAACTATGGCTACACCTTC.

This chain links TRBV10-3 with TRBJ1-1; 8 bases map to TRBD1. The CDR3 totals 15 residues. After removal of 6 bases from V and 3 bases from J, the junction contained 9 bases not matched to a gene. Germline CDR1 reads ENHRY; CDR2 reads SYGVKD. The CDR3 DNA reads TGTGCCATCAGCGATCGACAGGGGAAATACACTGAAGCTTTCTTT. Protein: CAISDRQGKYTEAFF.

V is TRBV12-5 and J is TRBJ1-1; a weak D match, TRBD1 (5 bases). The length of the CDR3 is 14 residues. Between the trimmed V and J ends, which lost 6 bases and 0 bases, there was a span of 11 bases. Germline V CDR1 and CDR2: LGHNT, FRNRAP. CDR3 region: CASGTTEMNTEAFF. CDR3 in DNA: TGTGCTAGTGGGACGACAGAGATGAACACTGAAGCTTTCTTT. The full variable domain, completed using reference TRBV12-5 and TRBJ1-1, is DARVTQTPRHKVTEMGQEVTMRCQPILGHNTVFWYRQTMMQGLELLAYFRNRAPLDDSGMPKDRFSAEMPDATLATLKIQPSEPRDSAVYFCASGTTEMNTEAFFGQGTRLTVV.

A few counts support this clone. This chain links TRBV6-1 with TRBJ1-3; 10 bases are a match to TRBD1. The V gene's germline CDR1 is MNHNS and CDR2 SASEGT. The CDR3 has 15 amino acids. V trimming: 5 bases; J trimming: 4 bases; junction bases outside the gene matches: 5. CDR3 sequence: CASSPGTGAGNTIYF. The CDR3 coding sequence is TGTGCCAGCAGTCCCGGGACAGGGGCAGGAAACACCATATATTTT.

This chain links TRBV27 with TRBJ2-1; TRBD1 is a possible D gene (5 bases). CDR3 length: 14 amino acids. The V gene's germline CDR1 is MNHEY and CDR2 SMNVEV (reference sequence). Trimming removed 3 bases at V and 2 bases at J, with 8 bases between. The CDR3 spells CASSFQGPYNEQFF. The DNA for the CDR3 is TGTGCCAGCAGTTTCCAGGGCCCCTACAATGAGCAGTTCTTC.

This clone was observed once. V gene TRBV19 combines with J gene TRBJ1-4; D gene unclear. Trimming removed 6 bases from V and 3 bases from J, with 17 bases in between. The CDR3 runs 16 residues. CDR1 and CDR2 (germline): LNHDA, SQIVND (reference sequence). The CDR3 loop is CASRPASGSPNEKLFF. The CDR3 coding sequence is TGTGCCAGTAGACCGGCATCGGGGAGCCCTAATGAAAAACTGTTTTTT.

This chain uses TRBV7-9 with TRBJ2-5; no clear D. V was pared by 1 base and J by 0 bases, with 6 bases between. Germline V gene lookup returns CDR1 SEHNR and CDR2 FQNEAQ (reference sequence). The CDR3 covers 14 residues. This CDR3 is CASSLVVYQETQYF. CDR3 sequence (DNA): TGTGCCAGCAGCTTAGTAGTCTACCAAGAGACCCAGTACTTC. Using reference TRBV7-9 and TRBJ2-5 for the parts outside the CDR3, the full variable domain is DTGVSQNPRHKITKRGQNVTFRCDPISEHNRLYWYRQTLGQGPEFLTYFQNEAQLEKSRLLSDRFSAERPKGSFSTLEIQRTEQGDSAMYLCASSLVVYQETQYFGPGTRLLVL.

The chain combines TRBV6-6 with TRBJ2-5, with 7 bases identical to TRBD1. Germline-derived CDR1 and CDR2 are MNHNY and SVGAGI (reference sequence). The junction had 11 bases not matched to a gene; V was cut back by 10 bases and J by 3 bases. The CDR3 loop spans 14 amino acids. The CDR3 spells CATNRGNVEETQYF. CDR3 DNA sequence: TGTGCCACCAACAGGGGAAATGTGGAAGAGACCCAGTACTTC.

The table lists this clone with a few counts. This chain links TRBV4-1 with TRBJ2-1, with 9 bases lining up with TRBD2. The germline gives CDR1 MGHRA, CDR2 YSYEKL. The CDR3 extends over 16 amino acids. Germline trimming cut 4 bases from V and 8 bases from J; bases unmatched to any gene: 12. In nucleotides, the CDR3 is TGCGCCAGCAGCCGCACCGGGACTAGCAGGGGTCATGAGCAGTTCTTC. It codes for CASSRTGTSRGHEQFF.

In nucleotides, the CDR3 is TGTGCCATCAGGGGGGAACAGGGTTCTGGAAACACCATATATTTT. Its translation is CAIRGEQGSGNTIYF. The chain has TRBV10-3 and TRBJ1-3, with D perhaps TRBD1 (6 bases). The CDR3 runs 15 residues. Germline CDR1 is ENHRY and CDR2 is SYGVKD. Trimming stripped 6 bases from V and 1 base from J, with 13 bases between.

A few counts support this clone. The chain carries TRBV11-1 and TRBJ2-3; D not resolved. This CDR3 contains 15 residues. Germline V CDR1 and CDR2: SGHAT, FQDESV (reference sequence). The V end was cut by 1 base, the J end by 0 bases, with 8 bases between. CDR3 DNA sequence: TGTGCCAGCAGCTTAGGCCTAGGTAGCACAGATACGCAGTATTTT. Its translation: CASSLGLGSTDTQYF.

This clone occurred a few times. The V and J genes are TRBV5-1 and TRBJ1-1, with D tentatively TRBD1 (5 bases). V lost 0 bases and J 4 bases, leaving 13 bases between the germline ends. The CDR3 covers 15 residues. Germline CDR1 is SGHRS and CDR2 is YFSETQ. Here the CDR3 reads CASSLAVGPGTEAFF. Here the CDR3 DNA reads TGCGCCAGCAGCTTGGCGGTGGGGCCGGGCACTGAAGCTTTCTTT.

This clone was observed a handful of times. The chain joins TRBV7-3 to TRBJ2-2; D possibly corresponds to TRBD1 (5 bases). CDR1 is SGHTA, CDR2 FQGTGA, per germline. V dropped 5 bases and J dropped 5 bases, with 15 bases sitting between them. CDR3 length: 15 amino acids. CDR3 sequence: CASSPDSLGTGELFF. In nucleotides, the CDR3 is TGTGCCAGCAGCCCCGACAGCCTGGGGACCGGGGAGCTGTTTTTT.

The rearrangement links TRBV6-1 to TRBJ2-1, with TRBD2 identical over 14 bases. There are 13 residues in the CDR3. Germline values: CDR1 MNHNS, CDR2 SASEGT. The ends lost 8 bases at V and 8 bases at J; junction bases unmatched: 2. The CDR3 nucleotides are TGTGCCAGCCGACTAGCGGGGGGGGATGAGCAGTTCTTC. Protein product: CASRLAGGDEQFF.

This clone occurred a few times. The chain has TRBV5-1 and TRBJ2-1, with 13 bases lining up with TRBD2. Trimming took 4 bases from V and 3 from J; bases not matched to a gene: 7. This CDR3 has 17 amino acids. Germline V gives CDR1 SGHRS, CDR2 YFSETQ. CDR3 amino acids: CASSKTSGGTIYNEQFF. DNA for the CDR3: TGCGCCAGCAGCAAGACTAGCGGGGGGACGATCTACAATGAGCAGTTCTTC.

V gene TRBV7-8 combines with J gene TRBJ2-7; D is perhaps TRBD2 (5 bases). Trimming cost V 1 base and J 1 base, with 8 bases left between them. There are 14 residues in the CDR3. The germline V gene has CDR1 SGHVS and CDR2 FQNEAQ. CDR3 sequence: CASSLVRESYEQYF. The CDR3 coding sequence is TGTGCCAGCAGCTTAGTACGGGAATCCTACGAGCAGTACTTC.

The chain recombines TRBV7-2 with TRBJ2-7; D ambiguous. This CDR3 has 13 residues. Between the trimmed V and J ends, which lost 5 bases and 0 bases, there was a span of 8 bases. CDR1 and CDR2 (germline): SGHTA, FQGNSA. The CDR3, as DNA: TGTGCCAGCAGCCTAACAGCCTCCTACGAGCAGTACTTC. The encoded protein is CASSLTASYEQYF.

The CDR3 DNA sequence: TGTGCCAGCAGCCCCCGGGACAGAGGAAACACCATATATTTT. This gives the protein CASSPRDRGNTIYF. The chain uses TRBV11-2 and TRBJ1-3; the match to TRBD1 covers 7 bases. This CDR3 is built from 14 residues. The V gene end was trimmed by 5 bases and the J gene end by 4 bases; junction bases not matched to a gene: 5. The germline CDR1 and CDR2 sequences are SGHAT and FQNNGV.